Following are 12 T cell receptor beta chains from one sample sequenced in a study of tumor-infiltrating lymphocytes in primary liver carcinoma (dated by TCRdb to 2016 to 2017). RNA from unsorted whole blood was extracted with TRIzol reagent, and germline DNA was obtained with the DNeasy Blood & Tissue kit. Sequencing relied on an Illumina HiSeq 2500. A constant-region primer and ProtoScript II reverse transcriptase were used to reverse-transcribe TCRbeta-specific cDNA from about 530 ng total RNA. Construction of the TCRbeta libraries relied on three nested rounds of multiplex PCR, following a slightly modified ARM-PCR procedure. Each of the first two PCR rounds ran for 10 cycles and used multiplex TRBV1-TRBV30 forward primers together with a Cbeta reverse primer. The public reads were reprocessed in TCRdb via fastp at Q25 and MiXCR, keeping in-frame beta chains. When rows share a CDR3 protein, they turn into one entry using the most common DNA and genes. For this sample there are 200,000 or so distinct CDR3 sequences; less than 70% appear just once. The ten biggest clones cover roughly 7% of the sample.

The sequencing sample was made of peripheral blood. The receptors come from a woman in her fifties or sixties with primary liver carcinoma and hepatitis B virus infection.

This chain links TRBV12-2 with TRBJ2-7; TRBD1, the table's D call, was not compared with the DNA. TRBV12-2 is termed a pseudogene. This CDR3 region has 16 residues. The chain's CDR3 is CASRLCRDLSSYEQYF. As DNA, the CDR3 is TGTGCAAGTCGCTTATGCCGGGACCTTTCCTCCTACGAGCAGTACTTC.

The chain employs TRBV6-1 and TRBJ2-3; D not resolved. CDR3 length: 15 amino acids. Germline V gene sequence: CDR1 MNHNS, CDR2 SASEGT. Trimming cost V 5 bases and J 2 bases, with 14 bases left between them. In nucleotides, the CDR3 is TGTGCCAGCAGTCCCCGCGTGCTAGTCACAGATACGCAGTATTTT. It codes for CASSPRVLVTDTQYF.

Concerning this clonotype itself: The CDR3 ends on some other residue instead of the conserved phenylalanine or tryptophan, so this is likely a read error. The chain recombines TRBV12-3 or TRBV12-4 with TRBJ1-4; D may be TRBD1 (5 bases). The V end lost 5 bases, the J end lost 3 bases, and 19 bases lay between the germline ends. This CDR3 region has 17 residues. CDR3 DNA: TGTGCCAGCAGTCCACAGGAGTGGATCTGGGCTAATGAAAAACTGTTTCTT. It translates to CASSPQEWIWANEKLFL.

This clonotype was seen a handful of times. At one of its ends the junction is not consistent with the germline gene, which may arise from a read error. The chain has TRBV10-3 and TRBJ2-1; the match to TRBD1 covers 8 bases. CDR1 is ENHRY and CDR2 is SYGVKD in the germline V gene. The CDR3 sequence is 17 residues long. CDR3 loop: CTISDHPGTGEENEQFF. Written as DNA, the CDR3 is TGTACCATCAGTGATCACCCCGGGACAGGAGAAGAGAATGAGCAGTTCTTC.

This clonotype was seen a handful of times. The rearrangement links TRBV24-1 to TRBJ2-1, with D uncertain. The V and J ends lost 7 bases and 5 bases respectively, with 11 bases between them. CDR1 is KGHDR, CDR2 SFDVKD, per germline. The CDR3 totals 13 residues. CDR3 in amino acids: CATSRTQNNEQFF. The CDR3 DNA reads TGTGCCACCAGCCGGACGCAAAACAATGAGCAGTTCTTC.

The rearrangement links TRBV7-9 to TRBJ1-3; D is possibly TRBD1 (6 bases). In germline, CDR1 is SEHNR, CDR2 FQNEAQ (reference sequence). This CDR3 has 14 amino acids. V was pared by 5 bases and J by 0 bases, with 8 bases between. As DNA, the CDR3 is TGTGCCAGCAGCAACAGGGTCTCTGGAAACACCATATATTTT. It translates to CASSNRVSGNTIYF.

This clonotype was recorded a few times. One junction end does not reproduce the germline sequence, and a read error may be involved. This chain links TRBV4-1 with TRBJ1-5, with D possibly matching TRBD1 (6 bases). The length of the CDR3 is 14 residues. CDR1 is MGHRA and CDR2 is YSYEKL in the germline V gene. The CDR3 is CVSSQDSRNQPQHF. In DNA, the CDR3 is TGCGTCAGCAGTCAGGACAGCCGTAATCAGCCCCAGCATTTT.

Written as DNA, the CDR3 is TGTGCCAGCCTGGGAGGGGGGGCTGGAAACACCATATATTTT. This encodes CASLGGGAGNTIYF. V is TRBV7-9 and J is TRBJ1-3; D is possibly TRBD1 (6 bases). V was clipped by 8 bases and J by 2 bases, with 13 bases between them. The CDR3 loop spans 14 amino acids. The V gene's germline CDR1 is SEHNR and CDR2 FQNEAQ (reference sequence). Full variable domain (rest looked up from reference TRBV7-9 and TRBJ1-3): DTGVSQNPRHKITKRGQNVTFRCDPISEHNRLYWYRQTLGQGPEFLTYFQNEAQLEKSRLLSDRFSAERPKGSFSTLEIQRTEQGDSAMYLCASLGGGAGNTIYFGEGSWLTVV.

The rearrangement joins TRBV29-1 to TRBJ1-5; no reliable D call. V was cut by 3 bases and J by 8 bases, with 14 bases left in between. Germline V CDR1 and CDR2: SQVTM, ANQGSEA. The CDR3 has 13 residues. CDR3 amino acids: CSVECTSRKPQHF. The CDR3, as DNA: TGCAGCGTTGAGTGTACCTCCCGCAAGCCCCAGCATTTT.

Concerning this clonotype itself: One junction end disagrees with the germline gene, perhaps due to a read error. The V call is TRBV11-2, the J call TRBJ2-5; TRBD2 matches at 7 bases. The CDR3 extends over 17 amino acids. The V gene's germline CDR1 is SGHAT and CDR2 FQNNGV. The CDR3 nucleotides read TGTGCCAGCAGCTTATCCCCGGGACTAACGGCACAAGAGACCCGGTACTTC. Protein: CASSLSPGLTAQETRYF. The full variable domain, with the rest looked up from reference TRBV11-2 and TRBJ2-5, is EAGVAQSPRYKIIEKRQSVAFWCNPISGHATLYWYQQILGQGPKLLIQFQNNGVVDDSQLPKDRFSAERLKGVDSTLKIQPAKLEDSAVYLCASSLSPGLTAQETRYFGPGTRLLVL.

The chain links TRBV2 to TRBJ2-5; no clear D. This CDR3 comprises 11 residues. V was cut by 6 bases and J by 5 bases, with 7 bases left in between. Germline V gene sequence: CDR1 SNHLY, CDR2 FYNNEI. CDR3 amino acids: CASRSWETQYF. In nucleotides, the CDR3 is TGTGCCAGCAGAAGTTGGGAGACCCAGTACTTC.

In its sample, this clonotype was seen a few times. This sequence joins TRBV28 and TRBJ2-1; 8 nucleotides line up with TRBD2. The CDR3 has 13 residues. Germline V CDR1 and CDR2: MDHEN, SYDVKM. V shed 7 bases and J 8 bases; nucleotides not matched to a gene: 7. In DNA form, the CDR3 reads TGTGCCAGCATCCCGGGAGGGAGGTATGAGCAGTTCTTC. It codes for CASIPGGRYEQFF. Combining the CDR3 with reference TRBV28 and TRBJ2-1 gives the whole variable domain DVKVTQSSRYLVKRTGEKVFLECVQDMDHENMFWYRQDPGLGLRLIYFSYDVKMKEKGDIPEGYSVSREKKERFSLILESASTNQTSMYLCASIPGGRYEQFFGPGTRLTVL.